The T cell receptor (beta chain) under discussion was sequenced for a study of T cells in Graves' hyperthyroidism and ophthalmopathy. Amplified TCR beta CDR3 regions came from RNA transcripts. HTBI primers were the set used in a first-round RT-PCR of the TCR CDR3. In TCRdb, the multiplex PCR reads were re-called with MiXCR into one record per CDR3 protein. The sample has hundreds of thousands of distinct CDR3 sequences, 38% seen once. This clonotype has ten or more counts. CDR1 and CDR2 (germline): SEHNR, FQNEAQ (reference sequence). CDR3 length: 14 amino acids. Trimming removed 1 base from V and 4 bases from J; junction bases left unmatched: 3.

The rearrangement links TRBV7-9 to TRBJ2-7; 8 nucleotides line up with TRBD2. The sample was blood. The receptor was derived from a man aged 18 to 30 with Graves' hyperthyroidism. The CDR3 here is CASSLVAGGYEQYF. As DNA, the CDR3 is TGTGCCAGCAGCTTAGTGGCGGGAGGTTACGAGCAGTACTTC.